This record looks at one T cell receptor beta chain sequence and its context. TRB amplification used around 270 ng of peripheral blood genomic DNA. The sample is drawn from a study of T cell clusters in autoimmune cytopenias. One tube held mixed TRB-A and TRB-B primer pools for touch-down PCR. TCRdb re-called the multiplex PCR reads; one entry per CDR3 protein, DNA not given. This listing includes around 11,000 distinct CDR3 sequences. The CDR3 contains 14 residues. Per germline, CDR1 LNHDA and CDR2 SQIVND (reference sequence). The same sample was also studied in work on T cell repertoires in aging, cancer and after chemotherapy. That work states: Roughly 8.8 million TCR reads made up the full dataset. Age-matched healthy donors had significantly more diverse, less clonal blood TCR repertoires than untreated cancer patients. In cancer patients, declining TCR diversity with age involved lost richness and lost evenness.

The receptor was derived from a human donor in good health. The sequencing sample was made of peripheral blood. The chain uses TRBV19 and TRBJ2-6; TCRdb's D call, TRBD1, is unchecked because there is no DNA. The CDR3 protein is CASRDRSGANVLTF.